The entry below gives a single T cell receptor beta chain sequence along with its context. Its target is not known. The entry originates in a study of blood T cells in healthy people across ages. Trimming stripped 0 bases from V and 0 bases from J, with 9 bases between. Germline V gene lookup returns CDR1 MDHEN and CDR2 SYDVKM. The CDR3 has 17 residues. Sample-barcoded 5' priming and a J-beta primer mix drove a second PCR of about 6 to 12 cycles. Using its own MiXCR run on the 5' RACE reads, TCRdb lists one record per CDR3 protein. The sample shows approximately 1.5 million distinct CDR3 sequences, 35% to 45% of them seen only once. Study findings and constraints: Observed TCR beta diversity showed a strong correlation with the percentage of naive T cells as measured by flow cytometry. Age advanced and TCR beta diversity per million T cells fell, roughly linearly. Bulk PBMC profiling left naive and antigen-experienced comparisons inconclusive.

The sequenced sample consisted of blood. The clonotype was recovered from a woman aged 18-29 years in good health. The chain joins TRBV28 to TRBJ1-6; D remains ambiguous. As DNA, the CDR3 is TGTGCCAGCAGTTTATGGGCTAGCTCCTCCTATAATTCACCCCTCCACTTT. Protein product: CASSLWASSSYNSPLHF.